The present T cell receptor beta chain was sequenced within a study of T cell responses to AZD1222 COVID-19 vaccine. Whole-study context: The study pooled second doses at about 4 or about 12 weeks. The study, taken as a whole, reports: The breadth and depth of Spike-specific TCRs increased once two AZD1222 doses had been given. In all cases, repertoires were sampled only after the peak T cell response. Seropositivity was recorded at baseline in only a handful of AZD1222 recipients.

The protocol was immunoSEQ multiplex PCR, while the TCRdb copy is restricted to in-frame clones and leaves out a portion. The sample includes 120,000 or so clones, 87% of them seen just once. Germline CDR1 SGHRS, CDR2 YFSETQ. This CDR3 comprises 16 residues. V lost 0 bases to trimming and J lost 0 bases; unmatched junction nucleotides: 3. Concerning this clone itself: Antigen specificity is unknown.

This specimen consisted of peripheral blood, obtained on day 0 of AZD1222 vaccination. The TCR comes from an adult in good health. The chain joins TRBV5-1 to TRBJ1-5; TRBD1 aligns across 7 bases. This CDR3 reads CASSLGAGGSNQPQHF. The CDR3 DNA reads TGCGCCAGCAGCTTGGGGGCAGGGGGTAGCAATCAGCCCCAGCATTTT.